One sample yielded the 5 T cell receptor beta chains listed below, sequenced in a study of blood T cell repertoires in COVID-19. Using immunoSEQ multiplex PCR, the repertoire was profiled, and TCRdb retains in-frame clones only, with some absent. The sample contains around 190,000 clones, around 83% of which appear only once. The specimen was peripheral blood. The origin of the receptors is a human donor in a cohort sampled during active COVID-19.

The V gene is TRBV6-5, the J gene TRBJ2-1; TRBD1 aligns across 7 bases. The germline V gene encodes CDR1 MNHEY and CDR2 SVGAGI. The CDR3 extends over 15 amino acids. With 2 bases clipped from V and 0 bases from J, the junction kept 1 base outside the gene matches. This CDR3 reads CASSYDRVSYNEQFF. The CDR3 DNA sequence: TGTGCCAGCAGTTACGACAGGGTCTCCTACAATGAGCAGTTCTTC.

This clone has more than one count but fewer than ten. This chain links TRBV18 with TRBJ2-7; 9 bases are shared with TRBD1. Trimming took 2 bases from V and 5 from J; bases not matched to a gene: 7. Germline assignment: CDR1 KGHSH and CDR2 LQKENI. This CDR3 is built from 15 residues. The CDR3 nucleotides are TGTGCCAGCTCACCAGTAGGACAGGGGTATGACGAGCAGTACTTC. Translating it yields CASSPVGQGYDEQYF.

The rearrangement joins TRBV5-4 to TRBJ2-3; 10 bases are shared with TRBD2. With 6 bases clipped from V and 6 bases from J, the junction kept 10 bases outside the gene matches. The CDR3 covers 15 residues. Germline CDR1 and CDR2: SGHNT and YYREEE (reference sequence). CDR3 sequence reads: CASNLSGRTPDTQYF. The CDR3 DNA follows: TGTGCCAGCAACCTTAGCGGGAGGACACCCGATACGCAGTATTTT.

This sequence joins TRBV6-5 and TRBJ2-3; 12 bases match TRBD1. The CDR3 totals 14 residues. Germline CDR1 and CDR2: MNHEY and SVGAGI. Trimming at V came to 7 bases and at J to 6 bases, leaving 5 bases not matched to a gene. Written as DNA, the CDR3 is TGTGCCAGCAAGGGGACAGGGGGCGCCGATACGCAGTATTTT. This encodes CASKGTGGADTQYF.

The chain employs TRBV28 and TRBJ2-3; no definite D call. The CDR3 is 11 residues long. Germline CDR1 is MDHEN and CDR2 is SYDVKM. V was pared by 1 base and J by 6 bases, with 2 bases between. CDR3 protein: CASSLSDTQYF. Here the CDR3 DNA reads TGTGCCAGCAGTTTATCGGATACGCAGTATTTT.